The 11 T cell receptor beta chains presented below share a single source sample, sequenced in a study of OX40 agonist ivuxolimab in advanced cancers. Produced via immunoSEQ multiplex PCR; TCRdb's table is partial and in-frame only. The table has tens of thousands of clones, over 75% seen once. The sequencing used CD4+ or CD8+ T cells sorted from blood, collected in a trial of the OX40 agonist ivuxolimab. These receptors came from an adult with an advanced solid tumor such as melanoma, head and neck, liver or kidney cancer.

The chain is built from TRBV7-8 and TRBJ1-5; D gene unclear. V was trimmed by 4 bases and J by 5 bases, leaving 24 bases between them. The V gene's germline CDR1 is SGHVS and CDR2 FQNEAQ. The CDR3 length is 18 residues. CDR3 nucleotides: TGTGCCAGCAGCTCCGTACAAAGGAGTGGGCTCGAGGATCAGCCCCAGCATTTT. This gives the protein CASSSVQRSGLEDQPQHF.

V usage is TRBV27 and J usage is TRBJ2-2; TRBD2 matches 10 bases. After removal of 4 bases from V and 4 bases from J, the junction contained 12 bases not matched to a gene. The CDR3 extends over 18 amino acids. CDR1 and CDR2 from the germline V gene are MNHEY and SMNVEV (reference sequence). In DNA, the CDR3 is TGTGCCAGCAGTTACCTAGCGGGAGACGCGGTTGGCACCGGGGAGCTGTTTTTT. This translates into CASSYLAGDAVGTGELFF.

The chain has TRBV7-9 and TRBJ2-7; 7 bases map to TRBD1. J gave up 1 base and V 5 bases, and 5 bases lay outside the gene matches. From germline, CDR1 is SEHNR and CDR2 FQNEAQ (reference sequence). The CDR3 is made up of 14 amino acids. The CDR3 loop reads CASSHRDRSYEQYF. The CDR3 DNA sequence: TGTGCCAGCAGCCACCGGGACAGATCCTACGAGCAGTACTTC.

This clone was recorded a few times. The V and J genes are TRBV29-1 and TRBJ2-1; 7 nucleotides line up with TRBD2. J gave up 8 bases and V 3 bases, and 13 bases lay outside the gene matches. Germline values: CDR1 SQVTM, CDR2 ANQGSEA. This CDR3 contains 15 residues. The DNA for the CDR3 is TGCAGCGTTGAGGGATGGGGGGAGGGCCCTGATGAGCAGTTCTTC. Translating it yields CSVEGWGEGPDEQFF.

The rearrangement links TRBV29-1 to TRBJ2-5, with D perhaps given as TRBD1 or TRBD2 (7 bases each). CDR3 length: 15 residues. The germline V gene encodes CDR1 SQVTM and CDR2 ANQGSEA. Trimming cost V 2 bases and J 5 bases, with 18 bases left between them. The CDR3 nucleotides are TGCAGCGTTGAACGCGGGGAGGGGGCGTGGGAGACCCAGTACTTC. Protein: CSVERGEGAWETQYF.

About this clone: The junction does not match germline at one end; this may be a read error. V gene TRBV4-1 combines with J gene TRBJ1-6; D gene uncertain. The V gene's germline CDR1 is MGHRA and CDR2 YSYEKL. The CDR3 runs 17 residues. The CDR3 coding sequence is TGCGCCAGCAGCCAAGGGTTGGTAGCAACCCCTAATTTACCCCTCCACTTT. Translated: CASSQGLVATPNLPLHF.

V usage is TRBV11-2 and J usage is TRBJ2-5; unclear D gene. The CDR3 covers 15 residues. Germline V gene sequence: CDR1 SGHAT, CDR2 FQNNGV. Deletions cut 0 bases from V and 2 bases from J, with 10 bases between. The CDR3 DNA reads as TGTGCCAGCAGCTTAGAAGCTCGCATACAAGAGACCCAGTACTTC. Its translation: CASSLEARIQETQYF.

The chain carries TRBV6-5 and TRBJ2-7; D gene unclear. Germline V lookup: CDR1 MNHEY, CDR2 SVGAGI. The CDR3 has 16 residues. With 1 base removed from V and 4 bases from J, the gap between germline ends came to 17 bases. CDR3 DNA sequence: TGTGCCAGCAGTTACTTTGGGATCGCCGACTTTTACGAGCAGTACTTC. This codes for CASSYFGIADFYEQYF.

This clone was recorded only once. V gene TRBV9 combines with J gene TRBJ1-1, with 8 positions matching TRBD1. Germline V gene lookup returns CDR1 SGDLS and CDR2 YYNGEE. The CDR3 covers 13 residues. J was trimmed by 4 bases and V by 4 bases; bases with no gene match: 3. The CDR3 nucleotides are TGTGCCAGCAGCACTCAGGGGGCCACTGAAGCTTTCTTT. It translates to CASSTQGATEAFF.

V and J are TRBV9 and TRBJ2-6; 7 bases match TRBD1. J lost 4 bases, V lost 5 bases, and 6 bases had no gene match. This CDR3 spans 15 amino acids. Germline V gives CDR1 SGDLS, CDR2 YYNGEE. CDR3: CASSYRGSGANVLTF. CDR3 DNA: TGTGCCAGCAGTTACAGGGGTTCCGGGGCCAACGTCCTGACTTTC.

The rearrangement joins TRBV19 to TRBJ1-1, with a weak D call TRBD1 (5 bases). The CDR3 is 17 residues long. With 5 bases removed from V and 0 bases from J, the gap between germline ends came to 19 bases. Germline assignment: CDR1 LNHDA and CDR2 SQIVND (reference sequence). The CDR3 region is CASSPVNVVGVNTEAFF. DNA for the CDR3: TGTGCCAGTAGTCCTGTAAATGTTGTAGGGGTGAACACTGAAGCTTTCTTT.